One sample yielded the 10 T cell receptor beta chains listed below, sequenced in a study of T cell responses to AZD1222 COVID-19 vaccine (dated by TCRdb to the early 2020s). Libraries came from the immunoSEQ multiplex PCR assay. TCRdb limited this immuneACCESS table to in-frame rearrangements with V and J called. A share of clones is missing; checked studies link under half to unresolved V genes, and the rest is unexplained. In this sample the table shows tens of thousands of clones, nearly 85% of which occur a single time. 2.9% of the sample belongs to the ten largest clones. Read against the paper, the sample's time point label means: baseline before first vaccination. The sample here was peripheral blood, taken on day 0 of AZD1222 vaccination. These receptors all stem from an adult in good health.

The CDR3 region has the DNA TGTGCCAGCAGCTTGGGGGGACTAGTGGCCCCGTACGAGCAGTACTTC. Encoded protein: CASSLGGLVAPYEQYF. V gene TRBV5-4 combines with J gene TRBJ2-7, with 8 bases that match TRBD2. Germline V lookup: CDR1 SGHNT, CDR2 YYREEE (reference sequence). After removal of 0 bases from V and 4 bases from J, the junction contained 9 bases not matched to a gene. CDR3 length: 16 residues.

V and J are TRBV27 and TRBJ1-2; 9 bases agree with TRBD1. Germline CDR1 reads MNHEY; CDR2 reads SMNVEV (reference sequence). With 6 bases clipped from V and 8 bases from J, the junction kept 10 bases outside the gene matches. The CDR3 consists of 14 residues. The CDR3, as DNA: TGTGCCAGCAGCCTCTCCGGACAGGGGCAAGGCTACACCTTC. Amino acid sequence: CASSLSGQGQGYTF.

This clone was counted between two and nine times. CDR3 sequence: CASSQEDWAGGANGYTF. The CDR3 region has the DNA TGTGCCAGCAGCCAAGAGGACTGGGCGGGGGGCGCCAATGGCTACACCTTC. This chain connects TRBV3-1 (or the pseudogene TRBV3-2) to TRBJ1-2; D possibly corresponds to TRBD1 (6 bases). Trimming left V 0 bases short and J 6 bases short, with 20 bases between. There are 17 residues in the CDR3. Germline V CDR1 and CDR2: LGHDT, YNNKEL (reference sequence).

This sequence joins TRBV5-1 and TRBJ2-1; 9 bases agree with TRBD2. The CDR3 is made up of 15 amino acids. Germline-derived CDR1 and CDR2 are SGHRS and YFSETQ. V lost 3 bases, J lost 4 bases, and 5 bases stayed unmatched. The CDR3 DNA follows: TGCGCCAGCAGCTCATCTAGCGGGATTTACAATGAGCAGTTCTTC. It yields the protein CASSSSSGIYNEQFF.

V is TRBV6-1 and J is TRBJ2-5, with 9 nucleotides matching TRBD2. After removal of 2 bases from V and 1 base from J, the junction contained 5 bases not matched to a gene. From germline, CDR1 is MNHNS and CDR2 SASEGT. The CDR3 loop spans 16 amino acids. CDR3 DNA sequence: TGTGCCAGCAGTGAATATGGCGGGGGGGTCCAAGAGACCCAGTACTTC. It translates to CASSEYGGGVQETQYF.

This rearrangement joins TRBV5-6 to TRBJ1-2, with 8 bases lining up with TRBD1. The J segment lost 4 bases and the V segment lost 4 bases, leaving 15 bases of the junction unmatched. Looked up from germline, CDR1 is SGHDT and CDR2 is YYEEEE. The CDR3 contains 17 residues. The CDR3 protein is CASSPTLTNRGIYGYTF. CDR3 bases: TGTGCCAGCAGCCCCACATTAACCAACAGGGGGATCTATGGCTACACCTTC. Supplemented by reference TRBV5-6 and TRBJ1-2, the full variable domain reads DAGVTQSPTHLIKTRGQQVTLRCSPKSGHDTVSWYQQALGQGPQFIFQYYEEEERQRGNFPDRFSGHQFPNYSSELNVNALLLGDSALYLCASSPTLTNRGIYGYTFGSGTRLTVV.

The chain joins TRBV2 to TRBJ1-6, with 10 nucleotides matching TRBD1. Per germline, CDR1 SNHLY and CDR2 FYNNEI. There are 15 residues in the CDR3. J lost 9 bases, V lost 6 bases, and 8 bases had no gene match. CDR3 region: CASRAGTGESSPLHF. DNA of the CDR3: TGTGCCAGCAGAGCCGGGACAGGGGAGAGTTCACCCCTCCACTTT.

Only one count was recorded for this clone. The chain couples TRBV12-5 to TRBJ2-1, with a weak D call TRBD1 (6 bases). Germline V gives CDR1 LGHNT, CDR2 FRNRAP. Trimming stripped 0 bases from V and 7 bases from J, with 31 bases between. The CDR3 covers 21 residues. In nucleotides, the CDR3 is TGTGCTAGTGGTTTGGTACTTTCTCGGTTGGACAGCTTTAAAAGTTTGAATGAGCAGTTCTTC. Translation: CASGLVLSRLDSFKSLNEQFF.

This clone came up a few times. The gene calls are TRBV5-1 and TRBJ2-5; D gene unclear. The germline gives CDR1 SGHRS, CDR2 YFSETQ. The CDR3 has 14 amino acids. Trimming pared 0 bases from V and 2 bases from J, leaving 8 bases between. CDR3 sequence: CASSLEGQQETQYF. DNA of the CDR3: TGCGCCAGCAGCTTGGAAGGTCAGCAAGAGACCCAGTACTTC. The complete variable domain, with remaining parts taken from reference TRBV5-1 and TRBJ2-5, reads KAGVTQTPRYLIKTRGQQVTLSCSPISGHRSVSWYQQTPGQGLQFLFEYFSETQRNKGNFPGRFSGRQFSNSRSEMNVSTLELGDSALYLCASSLEGQQETQYFGPGTRLLVL.

In this sample, this clone turned up once. This sequence joins TRBV7-9 and TRBJ2-1, with 13 bases that match TRBD2. The V and J ends lost 6 bases and 2 bases, in that order; junction bases with no gene match: 4. Germline lookup yields CDR1 SEHNR and CDR2 FQNEAQ (reference sequence). CDR3 length equals 16 residues. DNA of the CDR3: TGTGCCAGCAGTCCTACTAGCGGGGGGGCCTACAATGAGCAGTTCTTC. As protein: CASSPTSGGAYNEQFF.